These T cell receptor beta chains were read from a single sample in a study of regulatory T cells in long-lasting Graves disease. TCRdb independently ran MiXCR on the multiplex PCR reads; one entry per CDR3 protein. The sample shows fewer than 650,000 distinct CDR3 sequences, 16% of them seen only once. These data were also reused for a study on T cells in Graves' hyperthyroidism and ophthalmopathy.

The sample here was peripheral blood mononuclear cells (PBMCs), taken at new diagnosis, from a patient treated with antithyroid drugs. Receptor source: a woman in her 30s with Graves disease. Each CDR3 is given with its conserved first and last residue. The order of the fields is J gene, V gene, CDR3 protein.

TRBJ2-5,TRBV30,CAQGGQGAAETQYF
TRBJ2-1,TRBV19,CASSFKRLAGGYNEQFF
TRBJ2-1,TRBV6-5,CASSWDSGKSGFNEQFF
TRBJ1-1,TRBV18,CASSPLKGEGTEAFF
TRBJ2-2,TRBV27,CASSLYAGVTTGELFF
TRBJ2-7,TRBV7-9,CASSGPRGPSYEQYF
TRBJ2-3,TRBV20-1,CSARPFALAVTTDTQYF
TRBJ1-6,TRBV2,CASRRAGENSPLHF
TRBJ1-6,TRBV27,CASGRNSPLHF
NA,TRBV19,CASSPPQGLAGGETQYF
TRBJ2-7,TRBV28,CASTSIGRGNEQYF
TRBJ2-3,TRBV7-3,CASSWDKNTDTQYF
TRBJ2-3,TRBV6-2/TRBV6-3,CASSYSDSEIHTDTQYF
TRBJ2-3,TRBV5-1,CASSQGDTRYF
TRBJ1-1,TRBV12-5,CASGLPGQVDGAFF
TRBJ2-7,TRBV6-1,CASASWGTDSYEQYF
TRBJ2-2,TRBV6-5,CASSYTRTGREELFF
TRBJ1-4,TRBV4-1,CASSPGYGTGGEKLFF
TRBJ1-1,TRBV27,CASSSYRGEVTEAFF
TRBJ2-7,TRBV27,CASSLLNGGRGFYYEQYF
TRBJ1-2,TRBV2,CASGRREELYGYTF